The 30 T cell receptor beta chains below were found in one sample sequenced in a study of blood T cell repertoires in COVID-19. TCRdb's table, derived via immunoSEQ multiplex PCR, lists solely in-frame clones and lacks some. Of fewer than 250,000 clones in the sample, more than 75% are singletons; the top ten hold about 12%. The sample taken for sequencing was peripheral blood. These receptors were taken from a woman between 40 and 50 years old with acute or convalescent COVID-19.

The rearrangement links TRBV11-2 to TRBJ2-7; 9 bases are shared with TRBD1. The germline CDR1 and CDR2 sequences are SGHAT and FQNNGV. This CDR3 comprises 15 residues. The ends lost 0 bases at V and 4 bases at J; junction bases unmatched: 4. The CDR3 is CASSLDSGTGYEQYF. The CDR3 DNA reads TGTGCCAGCAGCTTAGATTCCGGGACAGGGTACGAGCAGTACTTC.

V and J are TRBV5-8 and TRBJ2-7, with 8 bases fitting TRBD1. The V segment lost 3 bases and the J segment 6 bases; nucleotides outside the gene matches: 14. The CDR3 is 16 residues long. Germline CDR1 SGHTS, CDR2 YDEGEE. CDR3 sequence: CASSSAWTGPTSEQYF. The CDR3 DNA reads TGTGCCAGCAGCTCGGCCTGGACAGGGCCTACGAGCGAGCAGTACTTC. The full variable domain, completed using reference TRBV5-8 and TRBJ2-7, is EAGVTQSPTHLIKTRGQQATLRCSPISGHTSVYWYQQALGLGLQFLLWYDEGEERNRGNFPPRFSGRQFPNYSSELNVNALELEDSALYLCASSSAWTGPTSEQYFGPGTRLTVT.

CDR3 region: CASSYARDRGIVNFNQPQHF. CDR3 DNA: TGTGCCAGCAGTTACGCCCGGGACAGGGGCATAGTAAACTTCAATCAGCCCCAGCATTTT. The rearrangement uses TRBV6-2 or TRBV6-3 and TRBJ1-5; 10 positions match TRBD1. The CDR3 is 20 amino acids. J lost 3 bases, V lost 2 bases, and 16 bases had no gene match. Germline V gene sequence: CDR1 MNHEY, CDR2 SVGEGT.

Only a few counts were recorded for this clone. The chain carries TRBV30 and TRBJ2-7; 9 positions match TRBD1. The V segment lost 3 bases and the J segment 3 bases; nucleotides outside the gene matches: 3. This CDR3 contains 13 residues. Germline V gene data show CDR1 as GTSNPN and CDR2 as SVGIG (reference sequence). The CDR3 DNA is TGTGCCTGGAGCTGGGGACAGGGCTACGAGCAGTACTTC. This sequence encodes CAWSWGQGYEQYF.

The V and J genes are TRBV4-1 and TRBJ2-3; TRBD2 aligns across 7 bases. CDR1 and CDR2 (germline): MGHRA, YSYEKL. The junction had 8 bases not matched to a gene; V was cut back by 1 base and J by 4 bases. CDR3 length: 16 residues. CDR3 in DNA: TGCGCCAGCAGCCAAGTGGGAGGGGTAGTCGCAGATACGCAGTATTTT. It encodes CASSQVGGVVADTQYF.

This clone appeared a single time. This chain connects TRBV4-2 to TRBJ2-3; 8 nucleotides match TRBD2. The CDR3 has 16 amino acids. Germline CDR1 is LGHNA and CDR2 is YNFKEQ. The V gene end was trimmed by 4 bases and the J gene end by 6 bases; junction bases not matched to a gene: 12. The CDR3 region is CASSPIQGAGEDTQYF. CDR3 sequence (DNA): TGTGCCAGCAGCCCAATACAGGGAGCGGGGGAGGATACGCAGTATTTT.

The genes are TRBV3-1 (or the pseudogene TRBV3-2) and TRBJ1-2; 7 bases are a match to TRBD1. The trim removed 0 bases at V and 7 bases at J, leaving 11 bases unmatched. This CDR3 comprises 16 residues. Germline assignment: CDR1 LGHDT and CDR2 YNNKEL (reference sequence). This chain's CDR3 is CASSQDRGRGFSGYTF. In DNA form, the CDR3 reads TGTGCCAGCAGCCAAGATCGCGGCAGGGGGTTCTCTGGCTACACCTTC.

The V gene is TRBV6-4, the J gene TRBJ1-2, with 10 positions matching TRBD1. This CDR3 contains 17 residues. V was pared by 9 bases and J by 8 bases, with 21 bases of the junction left unmatched. Germline V gene sequence: CDR1 MRHNA, CDR2 SNTAGT. The CDR3 nucleotides read TGTGCCAGTCCCGAACCGGGACAGGGGCCGCGAGAGGGAGGCTACACCTTC. As protein: CASPEPGQGPREGGYTF.

This clone was recorded once. This chain uses TRBV13 with TRBJ1-2; D remains ambiguous. Trimming pared 5 bases from V and 4 bases from J, leaving 11 bases between. The CDR3 is 13 residues long. Germline values: CDR1 PRHDT, CDR2 FYEKMQ (reference sequence). The CDR3 here is CASSPGGSYGYTF. The DNA of the CDR3 is TGTGCCAGCAGCCCAGGTGGAAGCTATGGCTACACCTTC.

The chain joins TRBV27 to TRBJ1-1, with 8 bases lining up with TRBD1. The V gene end was trimmed by 3 bases and the J gene end by 3 bases; junction bases not matched to a gene: 9. The germline gives CDR1 MNHEY, CDR2 SMNVEV (reference sequence). CDR3 size: 16 residues. CDR3 bases: TGTGCCAGCAGTTTCATCCCCCTGGACAGGGACACTGAAGCTTTCTTT. It is translated as CASSFIPLDRDTEAFF.

V and J are TRBV3-1 (or the pseudogene TRBV3-2) and TRBJ1-4; unclear D gene. The germline V and J ends were trimmed by 0 bases and 9 bases, with 26 bases remaining between them. This CDR3 region has 19 residues. Per germline, CDR1 LGHDT and CDR2 YNNKEL (reference sequence). The CDR3 region is CASSQEEGYSPLLMKKLFF. The CDR3 DNA is TGTGCCAGCAGCCAAGAAGAAGGCTACAGCCCTCTTCTAATGAAAAAACTGTTTTTT.

The chain has TRBV19 and TRBJ2-1; 14 nucleotides line up with TRBD2. Germline V gene sequence: CDR1 LNHDA, CDR2 SQIVND (reference sequence). The V gene end was trimmed by 7 bases and the J gene end by 5 bases; junction bases not matched to a gene: 7. The CDR3 is 16 residues long. The DNA of the CDR3 is TGTGCCAGTAATATCGCGGGACTAGCGGGAGACAATGAGCAGTTCTTC. Its translation is CASNIAGLAGDNEQFF.

The chain carries TRBV15 and TRBJ2-5, with 7 bases matching TRBD2. CDR1 and CDR2 from the germline V gene are LNHNV and YYDKDF (reference sequence). This CDR3 region has 13 residues. Trimming at V came to 6 bases and at J to 3 bases, leaving 4 bases not matched to a gene. DNA for the CDR3: TGTGCCACCAGGACGCGGGGGAAAGAGACCCAGTACTTC. Translating it yields CATRTRGKETQYF.

This clone was observed a single time. V gene TRBV29-1 combines with J gene TRBJ1-1; D is possibly TRBD1 (6 bases). The V gene's germline CDR1 is SQVTM and CDR2 ANQGSEA. This CDR3 spans 14 amino acids. V was pared by 4 bases and J by 0 bases, with 12 bases between. CDR3 bases: TGCAGCGTTGCAAGGACAGCAATGAACACTGAAGCTTTCTTT. Translation: CSVARTAMNTEAFF.

The chain carries TRBV4-1 and TRBJ1-1; the D gene is possibly TRBD1 (5 bases). Trimming took off 0 bases at V and 3 bases at J, with 14 bases between the two ends. The CDR3 totals 16 residues. Per germline, CDR1 MGHRA and CDR2 YSYEKL. CDR3 sequence reads: CASSQDYAGRHTEAFF. In DNA form, the CDR3 reads TGCGCCAGCAGCCAAGATTACGCAGGGAGGCACACTGAAGCTTTCTTT.

The chain links TRBV6-1 to TRBJ2-3; tentatively, D is TRBD2 (6 bases). Trimming cost V 2 bases and J 0 bases, with 12 bases left between them. This CDR3 spans 16 amino acids. Germline CDR1 MNHNS, CDR2 SASEGT. The CDR3 nucleotides read TGTGCCAGCAGTGAATCGGGAGCCTTGAGCACAGATACGCAGTATTTT. This gives the protein CASSESGALSTDTQYF.

The chain carries TRBV9 and TRBJ1-2; TRBD1 might be the D (5 bases). The CDR3 covers 15 residues. Between the trimmed V and J ends, which lost 4 bases and 4 bases, there was a span of 17 bases. In germline, CDR1 is SGDLS, CDR2 YYNGEE. The CDR3 protein is CASSPEGGVGYGYTF. The CDR3 DNA is TGTGCCAGCAGCCCCGAGGGAGGGGTCGGCTATGGCTACACCTTC.

J is TRBJ2-3 and V is TRBV27, with 10 bases identical to TRBD1. Germline assignment: CDR1 MNHEY and CDR2 SMNVEV (reference sequence). Losses at the gene ends were 6 bases for V and 4 bases for J; bases not matched to a gene: 10. CDR3 length: 16 residues. CDR3 loop: CASRLRGQGSSDTQYF. Written as DNA, the CDR3 is TGTGCCAGCAGGCTACGGGGACAGGGGTCTTCAGATACGCAGTATTTT.

V gene TRBV4-3 combines with J gene TRBJ2-1, with D possibly being TRBD2 (5 bases). Germline loops: CDR1 LGHNA, CDR2 YSLEER. This CDR3 has 17 amino acids. The V end was cut by 0 bases, the J end by 5 bases, with 17 bases between. The CDR3 DNA reads TGCGCCAGCAGCCAAGATAGTCGAGGGCCTGGGGACAATGAGCAGTTCTTC. Its protein product is CASSQDSRGPGDNEQFF.

The chain recombines TRBV10-3 with TRBJ2-2; TRBD1 matches 10 bases. The junction had 10 bases not matched to a gene; V was cut back by 7 bases and J by 5 bases. CDR3 length equals 16 residues. Germline loops: CDR1 ENHRY, CDR2 SYGVKD. This CDR3 reads CAIIGTGVEETGELFF. The CDR3 DNA is TGTGCCATCATCGGGACAGGGGTGGAAGAAACCGGGGAGCTGTTTTTT.

This clone appeared a single time. The gene calls are TRBV27 and TRBJ2-2; D gene uncertain. V was trimmed by 0 bases and J by 3 bases, leaving 14 bases between them. This CDR3 is 17 amino acids long. Germline V gene lookup returns CDR1 MNHEY and CDR2 SMNVEV (reference sequence). The CDR3 here is CASSLSPSLSDTGELFF. The CDR3 region has the DNA TGTGCCAGCAGTTTATCGCCCTCCCTAAGCGACACCGGGGAGCTGTTTTTT.

This sequence joins TRBV7-8 and TRBJ1-2; 11 bases align to TRBD1. Germline CDR1 is SGHVS and CDR2 is FQNEAQ. V shed 5 bases and J 5 bases; nucleotides not matched to a gene: 1. The CDR3 totals 13 residues. Here the CDR3 reads CASSGDRGYGYTF. The CDR3 DNA sequence: TGTGCCAGCAGCGGGGACAGGGGGTATGGCTACACCTTC.

The chain employs TRBV7-2 and TRBJ2-1, with D hard to call. Germline CDR1 SGHTA, CDR2 FQGNSA. With 6 bases removed from V and 9 bases from J, the gap between germline ends came to 18 bases. CDR3 length equals 14 residues. This CDR3 is CASRKEGGVGEQFF. In DNA, the CDR3 is TGTGCCAGCAGGAAGGAAGGCGGTGTAGGTGAGCAGTTCTTC.

The V gene is TRBV5-4, the J gene TRBJ1-2, with 7 bases identical to TRBD1. Germline V gives CDR1 SGHNT, CDR2 YYREEE (reference sequence). J gave up 4 bases and V 4 bases, and 13 bases lay outside the gene matches. The CDR3 length is 16 residues. The CDR3 loop is CASSLPTGSYVYGYTF. DNA for the CDR3: TGTGCCAGCAGCCTGCCGACAGGGTCTTACGTCTATGGCTACACCTTC.

This chain joins TRBV5-6 and TRBJ1-1; D is unclear. Germline CDR1 and CDR2: SGHDT and YYEEEE. V was clipped by 3 bases and J by 2 bases, with 8 bases between them. This CDR3 region has 13 residues. CDR3 in amino acids: CASSWAANTEAFF. As DNA, the CDR3 is TGTGCCAGCAGCTGGGCAGCTAACACTGAAGCTTTCTTT.

This clone has only a few counts. The chain is built from TRBV5-6 and TRBJ1-2; D unclear. The CDR3 length is 13 residues. Germline V lookup: CDR1 SGHDT, CDR2 YYEEEE. V lost 4 bases to trimming and J lost 4 bases, with 11 bases between them. The CDR3 DNA reads TGTGCCAGCAGCCCGGGGTTTGGCTATGGCTACACCTTC. Translated, it gives CASSPGFGYGYTF.

The chain carries TRBV3-1 (or the pseudogene TRBV3-2) and TRBJ2-6; 11 bases are shared with TRBD1. This CDR3 spans 17 amino acids. V dropped 7 bases and J dropped 0; count of bases not matched to a gene: 5. From germline, CDR1 is LGHDT and CDR2 YNNKEL (reference sequence). The CDR3 reads CASNTGTGGSGANVLTF. The CDR3 bases are TGTGCCAGCAACACCGGGACAGGGGGCTCTGGGGCCAACGTCCTGACTTTC.

The chain combines TRBV5-4 with TRBJ1-1; D not resolved. The CDR3 runs 14 residues. The V end was cut by 0 bases, the J end by 5 bases, with 11 bases between. The germline gives CDR1 SGHNT, CDR2 YYREEE (reference sequence). The CDR3 is CASSLGFGETEAFF. CDR3 DNA: TGTGCCAGCAGCTTGGGGTTCGGGGAGACTGAAGCTTTCTTT. Looking up the rest from reference TRBV5-4 and TRBJ1-1 gives the full variable domain: ETGVTQSPTHLIKTRGQQVTLRCSSQSGHNTVSWYQQALGQGPQFIFQYYREEENGRGNFPPRFSGLQFPNYSSELNVNALELDDSALYLCASSLGFGETEAFFGQGTRLTVV.

The rearrangement links TRBV27 to TRBJ1-1; D is possibly TRBD1 (6 bases). Germline values: CDR1 MNHEY, CDR2 SMNVEV (reference sequence). V shed 4 bases and J shed 0 bases, with 12 bases lying between them. The CDR3 runs 15 residues. For the CDR3, the DNA is TGTGCCAGCAGTTCCCTCCAGGGGATGAACACTGAAGCTTTCTTT. This encodes CASSSLQGMNTEAFF.

The chain uses TRBV27 and TRBJ2-5, with 10 positions matching TRBD2. Unmatched junction bases numbered 5, after V lost 5 bases and J lost 5 bases. Germline values: CDR1 MNHEY, CDR2 SMNVEV (reference sequence). This CDR3 contains 14 residues. The CDR3 sequence is CASSRTSGWETQYF. The CDR3 region has the DNA TGTGCCAGCAGTCGGACTAGCGGTTGGGAGACCCAGTACTTC.